This T cell receptor (beta chain) was captured by sequencing in a study of blood T cell repertoires in COVID-19. Study at large: The United States, Italy and Spain supplied acute and convalescent COVID-19 samples.

Germline lookup yields CDR1 PRHDT and CDR2 FYEKMQ (reference sequence). Deletions cut 3 bases from V and 1 base from J, with 15 bases between. The CDR3 is 16 amino acids. The protocol was immunoSEQ multiplex PCR, while the TCRdb copy is restricted to in-frame clones and leaves out a portion. The table shows a few hundred thousand clones, with approximately 86% occurring only once. The rearrangement uses TRBV13 and TRBJ1-1, with D maybe TRBD1 (5 bases). Sequenced sample: peripheral blood. This clonotype originated in a woman aged 18 to 35 with acute or convalescent COVID-19. The DNA of the CDR3 is TGTGCCAGCAGCTTTCGAGGCTTTCAGGGGAACACTGAAGCTTTCTTT. Translated, it gives CASSFRGFQGNTEAFF.